This T cell receptor (beta chain) was recorded in a study of vaccination and CD4 T cells after COVID-19. On this clonotype itself: Its antigen is as yet unknown. A far more abundant clone sits one base away, making this likely a read error.

This CDR3 comprises 12 residues. Treatment described: approximately 9-day PBMC culture with coronavirus spike peptide pools or control peptides (ViraFEST assay). ViraFEST relied on peptide pools to expand antigen-specific T cells; the TCRs were sequenced afterward. Some 2.2 million PBMCs were grown per well alongside about 10 IU/ml IL-2 and 9.5 to 10 ug/ml peptide pools. The Oncomine TCR Beta short-read assay was applied to DNA of cultured CD4+ T cells. Researchers extracted genomic DNA from CD4+ T cells that had been cultured. TCRdb re-derived calls from the PCR reads in MiXCR, one entry per CDR3 protein. The sample comprises about 20,000 distinct CDR3 sequences, more than 70% of which are singletons, and about a sixth rests with the top ten.

The sample here was CD4+ T cells from blood, cultured in vitro, taken after SARS-CoV-2 vaccination. This sequence was found in a human donor who received a COVID-19 vaccine. V gene TRBV21-1 combines with J gene TRBJ1-2; TRBD1 reflects the table's D call only, with no check against the DNA. TRBV21-1 is tagged as a pseudogene. CDR3 nucleotide sequence: TGTACCAGCAGCTTAAGGGGAAGTGGCTACACCTTC. It translates to CTSSLRGSGYTF.